This paragraph covers one T cell receptor (beta chain) sequence. What it binds is unknown. Profiling relied on immunoSEQ multiplex PCR, and the TCRdb table lists in-frame clones only, not all of them. Among 1.4 million or so clones, about 98.5% were seen once, and the ten largest hold roughly 0.36%. Trimming stripped 4 bases from V and 4 bases from J, with 14 bases between. CDR1 and CDR2 (germline): SNHLY, FYNNEI. This CDR3 has 15 residues. This entry comes from a study of shared clonotypes between healthy human individuals. On the study more broadly: For every donor, three CD4 naive, three CD4 memory, two CD8 naive and one CD8 memory plates were used. Study-wide results and limits: Large sequencing depth failed to make sorted-subset sequencing complete, rarefaction showed. Shared clonotypes: about 5% naive CD4, about 3.3% naive CD8, about 2.5% memory CD4, 0.4% memory CD8.

The chain employs TRBV2 and TRBJ2-1; D is perhaps TRBD2 (5 bases). The source material was naive CD4+ T cells sorted from blood. Noted subset: CD45RA+ positively selected. The sequence was collected from a man aged 25-45 years in good health. CDR3 residues: CASSVRTLLYNEQFF. As DNA, the CDR3 is TGTGCCAGCAGTGTGAGGACTCTCCTTTACAATGAGCAGTTCTTC. Variable domain in full (rest from reference TRBV2 and TRBJ2-1): EPEVTQTPSHQVTQMGQEVILRCVPISNHLYFYWYRQILGQKVEFLVSFYNNEISEKSEIFDDQFSVERPDGSNFTLKIRSTKLEDSAMYFCASSVRTLLYNEQFFGPGTRLTVL.